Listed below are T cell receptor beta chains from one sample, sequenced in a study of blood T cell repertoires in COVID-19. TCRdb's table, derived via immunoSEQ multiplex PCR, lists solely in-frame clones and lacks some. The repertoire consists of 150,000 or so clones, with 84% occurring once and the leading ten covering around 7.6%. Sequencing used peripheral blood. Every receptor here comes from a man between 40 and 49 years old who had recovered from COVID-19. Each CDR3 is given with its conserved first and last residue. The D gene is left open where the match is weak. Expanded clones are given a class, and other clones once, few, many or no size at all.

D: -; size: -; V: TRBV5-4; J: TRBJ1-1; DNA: TGTGCCAGCAGCCCTCCAGGGAACACTGAAGCTTTCTTT; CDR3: CASSPPGNTEAFF
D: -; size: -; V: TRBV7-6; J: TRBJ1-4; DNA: TGTGCCAGCAGCACCCGTCCCCGACAGAAATCTAGGGTCAATGAAAAACTGTTTTTT; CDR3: CASSTRPRQKSRVNEKLFF
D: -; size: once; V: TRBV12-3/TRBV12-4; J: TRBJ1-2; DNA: TGTGCCAGCAGTGTGTCATTCTATGGCTACACCTTC; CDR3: CASSVSFYGYTF
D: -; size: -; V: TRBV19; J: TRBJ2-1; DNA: TGTGCCAGTAGTATAACTAGGGACTCCTACAATGAGCAGTTCTTC; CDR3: CASSITRDSYNEQFF
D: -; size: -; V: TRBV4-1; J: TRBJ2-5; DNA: TGCGCCAGCAGCCAAGAGATAGTGGGAGTACGCGAGACCCAGTACTTC; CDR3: CASSQEIVGVRETQYF
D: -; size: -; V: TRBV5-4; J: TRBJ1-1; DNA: TGTGCCAGCAGCTTGGACGGGGTGAACACTGAAGCTTTCTTT; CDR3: CASSLDGVNTEAFF
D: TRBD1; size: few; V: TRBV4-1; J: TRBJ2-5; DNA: TGCGCCAGCAGCCACGGACAGGGGTATCAAGAGACCCAGTACTTC; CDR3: CASSHGQGYQETQYF
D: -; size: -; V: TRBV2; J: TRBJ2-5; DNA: TGTGCCAGCAGTGAAGACGGGGGGCGCCTGGAGACCCAGTACTTC; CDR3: CASSEDGGRLETQYF
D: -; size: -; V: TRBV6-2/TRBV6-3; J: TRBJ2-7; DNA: TGTGCCAGCAGTAAGTCCTGGACAGCCGAGCAGTACTTC; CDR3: CASSKSWTAEQYF
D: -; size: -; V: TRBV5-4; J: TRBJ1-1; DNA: TGTGCCAGCAGCAAAGACAGTCTGAACACTGAAGCTTTCTTT; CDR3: CASSKDSLNTEAFF
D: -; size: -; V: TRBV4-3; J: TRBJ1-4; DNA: TGCGCCAGCAGCCAAGATAATAGCTTAAATGAAAAACTGTTTTTT; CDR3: CASSQDNSLNEKLFF
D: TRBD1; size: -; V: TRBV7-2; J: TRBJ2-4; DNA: TGTGCCAGCAGCCTACAGACAGGGGGCAGAAACATTCAGTACTTC; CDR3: CASSLQTGGRNIQYF
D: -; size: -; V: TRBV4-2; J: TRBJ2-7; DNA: TGTGCCAGCACCCAGTTCGTGGCAACCTACGAGCAGTACTTC; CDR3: CASTQFVATYEQYF
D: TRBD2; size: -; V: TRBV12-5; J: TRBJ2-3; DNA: TGTGCTAGTGGTCCCGGTTTAGCGGGATGGGCAGATACGCAGTATTTT; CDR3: CASGPGLAGWADTQYF
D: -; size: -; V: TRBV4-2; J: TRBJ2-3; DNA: TGTGCCAGCAGCCAAGATCCCCGGGATACGCAGTATTTT; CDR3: CASSQDPRDTQYF
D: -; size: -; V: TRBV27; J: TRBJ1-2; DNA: TGTGCCAGCAGCCCAAGTGACAGTACGCATGGCTACACCTTC; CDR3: CASSPSDSTHGYTF
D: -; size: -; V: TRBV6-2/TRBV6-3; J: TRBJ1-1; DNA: TGTGCCAGCAGCCAAACTTCAAGGGGAAGGGGCACTGAAGCTTTCTTT; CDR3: CASSQTSRGRGTEAFF
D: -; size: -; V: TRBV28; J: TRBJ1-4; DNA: TGTGCCACCCGACTTTGGAAGCCGCCTTTGCTTGAAAAACTGTTTTTT; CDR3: CATRLWKPPLLEKLFF
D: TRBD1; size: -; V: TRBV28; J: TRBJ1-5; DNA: TGTGCCAGCAGTGTTACAGGGGAAAGGCAGCCCCAGCATTTT; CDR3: CASSVTGERQPQHF
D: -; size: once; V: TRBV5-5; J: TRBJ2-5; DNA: TGTGCCAGCAGCTTGGTTATACAAGAGACCCAGTACTTC; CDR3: CASSLVIQETQYF
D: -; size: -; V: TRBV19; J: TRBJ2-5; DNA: TGTGCCAGTAGTATTCACGGGCGGGAAGAGACCCAGTACTTC; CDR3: CASSIHGREETQYF
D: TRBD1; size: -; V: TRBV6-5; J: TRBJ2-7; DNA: TGTGCCACCCCGGGACAGGGTAGAGTCTACGAGCAGTACTTC; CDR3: CATPGQGRVYEQYF
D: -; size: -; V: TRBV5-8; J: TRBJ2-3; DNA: TGTGCCAGCAACGACAGGCCCTCAGATACGCAGTATTTT; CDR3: CASNDRPSDTQYF
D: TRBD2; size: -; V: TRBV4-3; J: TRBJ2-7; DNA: TGCGCCAGCAGCCAAGTTTGGGCGGGGGTCTACGAGCAGTACTTC; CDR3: CASSQVWAGVYEQYF
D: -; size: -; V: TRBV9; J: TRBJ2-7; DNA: TGTGCCAGCAGCGTAGAGTCGGGTACGGGCGAGCAGTACTTC; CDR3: CASSVESGTGEQYF
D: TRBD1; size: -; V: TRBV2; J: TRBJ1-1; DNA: TGTGCCAGCAGCCACCGGACAGGGGAGGGAGCTTTCTTT; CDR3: CASSHRTGEGAFF
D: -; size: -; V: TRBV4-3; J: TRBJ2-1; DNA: TGCGCCAGCAGCCAAGAGTTTGGGGCCAGACTAGTGACGAGCTCCTACAATGAGCAGTTCTTC; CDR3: CASSQEFGARLVTSSYNEQFF
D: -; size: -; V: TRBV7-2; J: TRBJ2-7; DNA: TGTGCCAGCAGCTTAGCCAACTCCTACGAGCAGTACTTC; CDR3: CASSLANSYEQYF
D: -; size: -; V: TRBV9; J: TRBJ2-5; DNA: TGTGCCAGCAGCGTAGGACTACGCGGGACTCAAGAGACCCAGTACTTC; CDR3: CASSVGLRGTQETQYF
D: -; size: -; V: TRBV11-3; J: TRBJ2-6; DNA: TGTGCCAGCAGCCCTACAGAAATCTCCTCTGGGGCCAACGTCCTGACTTTC; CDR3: CASSPTEISSGANVLTF
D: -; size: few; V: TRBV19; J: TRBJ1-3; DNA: TGTGCCAGTAGTATAGGAGGAGACTCTGGAAACACCATATATTTT; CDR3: CASSIGGDSGNTIYF